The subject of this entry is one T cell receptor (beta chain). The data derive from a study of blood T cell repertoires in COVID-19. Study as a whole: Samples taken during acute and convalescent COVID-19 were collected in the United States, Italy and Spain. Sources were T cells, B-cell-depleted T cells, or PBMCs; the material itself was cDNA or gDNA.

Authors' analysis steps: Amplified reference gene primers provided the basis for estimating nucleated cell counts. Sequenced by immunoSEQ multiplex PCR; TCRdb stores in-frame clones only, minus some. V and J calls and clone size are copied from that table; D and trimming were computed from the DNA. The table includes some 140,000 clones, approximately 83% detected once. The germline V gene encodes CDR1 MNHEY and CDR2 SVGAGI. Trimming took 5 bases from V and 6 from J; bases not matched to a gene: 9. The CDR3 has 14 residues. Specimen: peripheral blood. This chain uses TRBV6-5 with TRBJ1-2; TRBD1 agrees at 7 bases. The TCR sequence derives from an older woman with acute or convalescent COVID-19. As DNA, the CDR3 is TGTGCCAGCAGTACCCGACAGGGTAGTCATGGCTACACCTTC. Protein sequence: CASSTRQGSHGYTF.